This T cell receptor (beta chain) was recovered during a study of cytomegalovirus exposure and HLA in healthy donors. The wider study: From donors who were HLA-typed, an early data release held 75 million to 85 million unique TCRs.

PCR used 60 Vbeta primers and 13 Jbeta primers. This table comes from immunoSEQ multiplex PCR, and its TCRdb copy is limited to in-frame clones, with some not included. Seen here are roughly 150,000 clones, about 80% observed once, and the top ten hold 13% to 15%. To note about this clone: Its antigen is as yet unknown.

Study conclusions and caveats: Relative to the approximately 630-donor mean, N-insertions were reportedly fewer in an Asian-associated ancestry cluster in a later analysis.

Material: PBMCs. The sequence came from a middle-aged woman in good health and CMV-seronegative.

The CDR3 coding sequence is TGTGCCAGCAGCGTTGGTGGGACTCCTGGTAACTCTGGAAACACCATATATTTT. Its protein product is CASSVGGTPGNSGNTIYF. V usage is TRBV9 and J usage is TRBJ1-3; D might be TRBD1 (5 bases). Trimming took off 2 bases at V and 0 bases at J, with 18 bases between the two ends. This CDR3 region has 18 residues. Germline values: CDR1 SGDLS, CDR2 YYNGEE.